This T cell receptor beta chain was recovered during a study of cytomegalovirus exposure and HLA in healthy donors. Study-wide findings and caveats: For most subjects, TCR beta sequences were reported to predict HLA-A and HLA-B alleles with accuracy. Some segments of the V type, notably TRBV6-2 and TRBV6-3, were excluded as indistinguishable. In a later analysis, an Asian-associated ancestry cluster reportedly showed fewer N-insertions than the approximately 700-donor mean. Immune exposure data for these donors was limited to CMV serostatus.

Researchers ran the PCR with 60 Vbeta and 13 Jbeta primers. Produced via immunoSEQ multiplex PCR; TCRdb's table is partial and in-frame only. With 55,000 to 65,000 clones in the sample, the ten largest clones hold 3.6%. The germline V gene has CDR1 MNHEY and CDR2 SVGAGI. V shed 6 bases and J 6 bases; nucleotides not matched to a gene: 7. This CDR3 contains 14 residues. Remarks on this clone: Its cognate antigen is unknown.

This TCR derives from a woman between 18 and 30 years old in good health and CMV-seronegative. Sequenced: PBMCs. V usage is TRBV6-5 and J usage is TRBJ1-4; TRBD1 matches at 7 bases. CDR3 amino acids: CASRSGTEHEKLFF. As DNA, the CDR3 is TGTGCCAGCAGATCCGGGACAGAGCATGAAAAACTGTTTTTT.